This entry lists 4 T cell receptor beta chains sequenced from one sample in a study of blood T cells in healthy people across ages. For the second PCR, which ran for roughly 6 to 11 cycles, a sample-barcoded 5' primer and a J-beta primer mix were used. Each CDR3 protein is one row after TCRdb ran MiXCR on the 5' RACE reads. Among some 800,000 distinct CDR3 sequences listed, 40% to 50% were seen once. The sample comprised blood. All receptors come from a man aged 60 to 69 in good health.

The chain is built from TRBV30 and TRBJ2-1, with D uncertain. Germline V gene lookup returns CDR1 GTSNPN and CDR2 SVGIG (reference sequence). The length of the CDR3 is 12 residues. V lost 0 bases and J 6 bases, leaving 6 bases between the germline ends. The CDR3 sequence: CAWSVLGNEQFF. CDR3 bases: TGTGCCTGGAGTGTACTTGGCAATGAGCAGTTCTTC.

The V and J genes are TRBV12-3 or TRBV12-4 and TRBJ2-3; D is perhaps TRBD1 (6 bases). The CDR3 loop spans 16 amino acids. V lost 0 bases, J lost 0 bases, and 10 bases lay in between. CDR3 coding DNA: TGTGCCAGCAGTTTAGCTTTGGGGGCGAGCACAGATACGCAGTATTTT. Encoded protein: CASSLALGASTDTQYF.

This chain joins TRBV6-6 and TRBJ2-3; D possibly corresponds to TRBD2 (7 bases). This CDR3 is 17 amino acids long. V was pared by 6 bases and J by 2 bases, with 21 bases between. Looked up from germline, CDR1 is MNHNY and CDR2 is SVGAGI (reference sequence). CDR3 nucleotide sequence: TGTGCCAGCAGCTCCTCCTCCGGGGGGCCAACCACAGATACGCAGTATTTT. Its protein product is CASSSSSGGPTTDTQYF.

The CDR3 DNA sequence: TGCGCCAGCAGGCTCGGACAGGCCCAAGAGACCCAGTACTTC. It is translated as CASRLGQAQETQYF. J is TRBJ2-5 and V is TRBV5-1; TRBD1 matches at 7 bases. Germline CDR1 and CDR2: SGHRS and YFSETQ. CDR3 length equals 14 residues. V trimming: 5 bases; J trimming: 1 base; junction bases outside the gene matches: 5. Filled out from reference TRBV5-1 and TRBJ2-5, the complete variable domain reads KAGVTQTPRYLIKTRGQQVTLSCSPISGHRSVSWYQQTPGQGLQFLFEYFSETQRNKGNFPGRFSGRQFSNSRSEMNVSTLELGDSALYLCASRLGQAQETQYFGPGTRLLVL.